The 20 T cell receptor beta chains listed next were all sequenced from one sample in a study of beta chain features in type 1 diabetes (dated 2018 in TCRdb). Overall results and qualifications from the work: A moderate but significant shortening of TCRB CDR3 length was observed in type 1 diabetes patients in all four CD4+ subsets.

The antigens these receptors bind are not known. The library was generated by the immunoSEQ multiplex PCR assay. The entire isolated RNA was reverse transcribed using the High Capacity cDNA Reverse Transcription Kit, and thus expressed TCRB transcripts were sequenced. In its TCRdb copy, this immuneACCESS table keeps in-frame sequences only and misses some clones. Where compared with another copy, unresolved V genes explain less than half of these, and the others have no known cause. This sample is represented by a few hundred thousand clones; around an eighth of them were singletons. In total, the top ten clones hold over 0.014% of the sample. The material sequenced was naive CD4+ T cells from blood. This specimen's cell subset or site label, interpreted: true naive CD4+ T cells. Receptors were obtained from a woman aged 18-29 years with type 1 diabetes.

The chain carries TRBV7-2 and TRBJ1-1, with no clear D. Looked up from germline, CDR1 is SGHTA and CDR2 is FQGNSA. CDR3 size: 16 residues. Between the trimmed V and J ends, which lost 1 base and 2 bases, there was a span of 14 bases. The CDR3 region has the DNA TGTGCCAGCAGCTTAGTGGCTTGGCCCACCAACACTGAAGCTTTCTTT. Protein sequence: CASSLVAWPTNTEAFF.

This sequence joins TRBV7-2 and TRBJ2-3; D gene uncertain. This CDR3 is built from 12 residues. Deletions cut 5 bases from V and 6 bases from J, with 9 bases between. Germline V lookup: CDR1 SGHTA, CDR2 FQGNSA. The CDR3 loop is CASSTPRDTQYF. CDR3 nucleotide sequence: TGTGCCAGCAGCACTCCGCGTGATACGCAGTATTTT. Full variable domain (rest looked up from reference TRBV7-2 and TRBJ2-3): GAGVSQSPSNKVTEKGKDVELRCDPISGHTALYWYRQSLGQGLEFLIYFQGNSAPDKSGLPSDRFSAERTGGSVSTLTIQRTQQEDSAVYLCASSTPRDTQYFGPGTRLTVL.

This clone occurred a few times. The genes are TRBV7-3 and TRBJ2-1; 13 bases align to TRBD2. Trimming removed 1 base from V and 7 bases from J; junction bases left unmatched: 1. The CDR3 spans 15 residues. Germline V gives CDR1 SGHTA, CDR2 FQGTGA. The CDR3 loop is CASSLMGLAGNEQFF. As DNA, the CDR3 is TGTGCCAGCAGCTTAATGGGACTAGCGGGAAATGAGCAGTTCTTC.

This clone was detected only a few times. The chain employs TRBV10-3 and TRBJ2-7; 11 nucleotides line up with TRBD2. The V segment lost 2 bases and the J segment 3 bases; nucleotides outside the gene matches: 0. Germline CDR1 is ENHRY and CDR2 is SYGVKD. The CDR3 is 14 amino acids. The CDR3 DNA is TGTGCCATCAGTGAGGGACTAGCGGGCTACGAGCAGTACGTC. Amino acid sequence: CAISEGLAGYEQYV.

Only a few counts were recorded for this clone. Written as DNA, the CDR3 is TGCGCCAGCAGCGGATGGGACTTTAACCCTCCTGCTGAGCAGTTCTTC. This translates into CASSGWDFNPPAEQFF. This chain uses TRBV5-1 with TRBJ2-1, with D perhaps matching TRBD2 (6 bases). Germline V CDR1 and CDR2: SGHRS, YFSETQ. This CDR3 region has 16 residues. Trimming left V 4 bases short and J 9 bases short, with 23 bases between.

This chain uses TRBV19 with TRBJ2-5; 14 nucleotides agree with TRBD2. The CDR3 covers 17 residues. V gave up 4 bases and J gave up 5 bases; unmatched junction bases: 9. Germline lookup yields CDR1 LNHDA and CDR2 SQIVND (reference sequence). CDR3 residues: CASSTGTSGSLRETQYF. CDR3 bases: TGTGCCAGTAGTACTGGGACTAGCGGGAGTCTACGGGAGACCCAGTACTTC.

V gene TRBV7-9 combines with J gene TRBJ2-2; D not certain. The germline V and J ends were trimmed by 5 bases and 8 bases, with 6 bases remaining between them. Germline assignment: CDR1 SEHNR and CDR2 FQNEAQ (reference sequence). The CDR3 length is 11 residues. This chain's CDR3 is CASSPRGELFF. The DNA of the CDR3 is TGTGCCAGCAGCCCCCGTGGGGAGCTGTTTTTT.

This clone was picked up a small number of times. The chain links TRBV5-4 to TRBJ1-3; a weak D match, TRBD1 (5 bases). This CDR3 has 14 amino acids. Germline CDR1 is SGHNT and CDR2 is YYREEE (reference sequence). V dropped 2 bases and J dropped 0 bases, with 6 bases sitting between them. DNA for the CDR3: TGTGCCAGCAGCTTCCAGGGCTCTGGAAACACCATATATTTT. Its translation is CASSFQGSGNTIYF.

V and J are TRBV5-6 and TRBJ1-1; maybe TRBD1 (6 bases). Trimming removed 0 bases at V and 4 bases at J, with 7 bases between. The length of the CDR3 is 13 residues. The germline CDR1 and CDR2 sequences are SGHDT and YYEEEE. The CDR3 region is CASSLEGGTEAFF. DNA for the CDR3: TGTGCCAGCAGCTTGGAAGGGGGCACTGAAGCTTTCTTT.

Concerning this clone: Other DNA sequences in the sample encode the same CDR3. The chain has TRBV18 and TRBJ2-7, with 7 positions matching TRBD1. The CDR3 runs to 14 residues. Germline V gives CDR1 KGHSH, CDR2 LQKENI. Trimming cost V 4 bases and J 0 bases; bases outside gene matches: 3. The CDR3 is CASSLGQASYEQYV. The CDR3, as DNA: TGTGCCAGCTCACTTGGACAGGCCTCCTACGAGCAGTACGTC.

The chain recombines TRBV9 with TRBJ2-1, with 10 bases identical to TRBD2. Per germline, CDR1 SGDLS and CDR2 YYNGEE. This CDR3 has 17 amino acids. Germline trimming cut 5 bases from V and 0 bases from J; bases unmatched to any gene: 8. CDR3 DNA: TGTGCCAGCAGTCGAGCGGGAGGGCCAAGCTCCTACAATGAGCAGTTCTTC. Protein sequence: CASSRAGGPSSYNEQFF. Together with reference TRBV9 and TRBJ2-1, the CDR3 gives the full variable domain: DSGVTQTPKHLITATGQRVTLRCSPRSGDLSVYWYQQSLDQGLQFLIQYYNGEERAKGNILERFSAQQFPDLHSELNLSSLELGDSALYFCASSRAGGPSSYNEQFFGPGTRLTVL.

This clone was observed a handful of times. Here the CDR3 reads CSVDNYARTGVFGGYTF. As DNA, the CDR3 is TGCAGCGTTGACAATTACGCCCGGACAGGGGTTTTCGGTGGCTACACCTTC. V is TRBV29-1 and J is TRBJ1-2, with 9 bases fitting TRBD1. Per the germline V gene, CDR1 is SQVTM and CDR2 is ANQGSEA. The CDR3 length is 17 residues. V shed 3 bases, J shed 7 bases, and the junction held 18 bases outside the gene matches.

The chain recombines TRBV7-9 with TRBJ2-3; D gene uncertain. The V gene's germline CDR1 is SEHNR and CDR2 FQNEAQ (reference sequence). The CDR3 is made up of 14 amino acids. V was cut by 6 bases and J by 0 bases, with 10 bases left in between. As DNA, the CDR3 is TGTGCCAGCAGGAGGAATCCTAGCACAGATACGCAGTATTTT. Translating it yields CASRRNPSTDTQYF. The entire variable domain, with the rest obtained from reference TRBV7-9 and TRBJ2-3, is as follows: DTGVSQNPRHKITKRGQNVTFRCDPISEHNRLYWYRQTLGQGPEFLTYFQNEAQLEKSRLLSDRFSAERPKGSFSTLEIQRTEQGDSAMYLCASRRNPSTDTQYFGPGTRLTVL.

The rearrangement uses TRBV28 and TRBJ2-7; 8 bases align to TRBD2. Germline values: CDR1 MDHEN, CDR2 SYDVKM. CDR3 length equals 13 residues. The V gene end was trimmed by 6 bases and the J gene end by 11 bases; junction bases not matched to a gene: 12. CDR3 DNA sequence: TGTGCCAGCAGCAAACCTCCGGGACTAGGGGAGTACTTC. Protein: CASSKPPGLGEYF.

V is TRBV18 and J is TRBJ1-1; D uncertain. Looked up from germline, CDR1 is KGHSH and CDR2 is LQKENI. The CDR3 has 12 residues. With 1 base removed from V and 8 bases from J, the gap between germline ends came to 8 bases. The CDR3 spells CASSPRQKEAFF. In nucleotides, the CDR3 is TGTGCCAGCTCACCACGGCAGAAAGAAGCTTTCTTT.

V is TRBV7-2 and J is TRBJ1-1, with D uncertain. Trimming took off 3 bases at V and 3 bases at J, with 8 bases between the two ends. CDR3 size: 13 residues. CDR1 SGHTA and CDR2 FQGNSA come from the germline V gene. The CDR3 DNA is TGTGCCAGCAGCTTCACACGGGACACTGAAGCTTTCTTT. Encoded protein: CASSFTRDTEAFF.

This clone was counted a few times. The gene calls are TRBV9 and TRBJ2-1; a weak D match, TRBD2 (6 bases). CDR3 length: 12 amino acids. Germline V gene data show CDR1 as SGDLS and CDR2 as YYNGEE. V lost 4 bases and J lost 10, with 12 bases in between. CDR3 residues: CASSILRGEQFF. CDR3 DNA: TGTGCCAGCAGCATCTTACGGGGGGAGCAGTTCTTC.

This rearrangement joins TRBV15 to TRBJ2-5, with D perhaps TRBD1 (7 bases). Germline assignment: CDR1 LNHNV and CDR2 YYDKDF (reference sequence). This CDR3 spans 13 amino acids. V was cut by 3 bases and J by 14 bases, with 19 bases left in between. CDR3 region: CATSSGGWTGLYF. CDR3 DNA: TGTGCCACCAGCAGTGGGGGGTGGACAGGTCTATACTTC.

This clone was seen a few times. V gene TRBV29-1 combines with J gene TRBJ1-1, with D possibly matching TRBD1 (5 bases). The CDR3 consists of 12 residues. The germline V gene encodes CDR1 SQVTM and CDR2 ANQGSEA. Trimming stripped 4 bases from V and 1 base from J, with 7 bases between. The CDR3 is CSVGQPNTEAFF. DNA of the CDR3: TGCAGCGTTGGACAGCCGAACACTGAAGCTTTCTTT.

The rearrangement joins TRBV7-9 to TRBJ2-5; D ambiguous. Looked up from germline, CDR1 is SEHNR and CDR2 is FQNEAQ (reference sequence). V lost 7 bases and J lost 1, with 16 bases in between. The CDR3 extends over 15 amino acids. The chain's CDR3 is CASKEGRLTQETQYF. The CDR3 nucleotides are TGTGCCAGCAAAGAAGGAAGACTTACCCAAGAGACCCAGTACTTC.